A selection of T cell receptor beta chains follows, all from one sample in a study of PD-1 blockade in classical Hodgkin lymphoma. Assay: immunoSEQ multiplex PCR; the TCRdb copy retains only in-frame clones and omits some. The sample records some 50,000 clones, about three quarters being singletons. Here the sequenced sample was peripheral blood mononuclear cells (PBMCs), taken at baseline. The receptors were gathered from a human donor with classical Hodgkin lymphoma. The conserved cysteine and the conserved F or W are not part of the CDR3 here. D genes are given only for firm matches.

j_call: TRBJ2-7; v_call: TRBV5-1; d_call: .; cdr3_length: 12; cdr3_aa: ASRDPFPPYEQY
j_call: TRBJ1-3; v_call: TRBV10-3; d_call: .; cdr3_length: 12; cdr3_aa: AISARGSGNTIY
j_call: TRBJ2-7; v_call: TRBV6-1; d_call: .; cdr3_length: 10; cdr3_aa: ASRSPTYEQY
j_call: TRBJ2-3; v_call: TRBV2; d_call: TRBD2; cdr3_length: 13; cdr3_aa: ASSPLAGGTDTQY
j_call: TRBJ2-1; v_call: TRBV19; d_call: .; cdr3_length: 13; cdr3_aa: ASSTGVSLYNEQF
j_call: TRBJ1-3; v_call: TRBV6-5; d_call: .; cdr3_length: 11; cdr3_aa: ASRSLSGNTIY
j_call: TRBJ1-1; v_call: TRBV4-2; d_call: .; cdr3_length: 14; cdr3_aa: ASSQEVGALGTEAF
j_call: TRBJ1-1; v_call: TRBV29-1; d_call: .; cdr3_length: 9; cdr3_aa: SVEWGVRAF
j_call: TRBJ2-3; v_call: TRBV5-1; d_call: TRBD2; cdr3_length: 13; cdr3_aa: ASSLEGGRSDTQY
j_call: TRBJ2-3; v_call: TRBV19; d_call: TRBD2; cdr3_length: 13; cdr3_aa: ASSIGTGLVDTQY
j_call: TRBJ1-1; v_call: TRBV7-6; d_call: .; cdr3_length: 11; cdr3_aa: ASSPGINTEAF
j_call: TRBJ1-2; v_call: TRBV18; d_call: TRBD1; cdr3_length: 13; cdr3_aa: ASSPQGTVNYGYT
j_call: TRBJ2-5; v_call: TRBV5-6; d_call: .; cdr3_length: 11; cdr3_aa: ASSLEAQETQY
j_call: TRBJ1-1; v_call: TRBV29-1; d_call: .; cdr3_length: 9; cdr3_aa: SVERFTEAF
j_call: TRBJ2-7; v_call: TRBV19; d_call: .; cdr3_length: 11; cdr3_aa: ASSGGRALEQY
j_call: TRBJ2-1; v_call: TRBV19; d_call: .; cdr3_length: 12; cdr3_aa: ASSIDRGRSEQF
j_call: TRBJ2-3; v_call: TRBV6-5; d_call: .; cdr3_length: 11; cdr3_aa: ASSYSSTDTQY
j_call: TRBJ1-2; v_call: TRBV5-1; d_call: .; cdr3_length: 12; cdr3_aa: ASSLEQGAYGYT
j_call: TRBJ2-2; v_call: TRBV9; d_call: TRBD2; cdr3_length: 13; cdr3_aa: ASMGLAGGGGELF
j_call: TRBJ1-2; v_call: TRBV28; d_call: TRBD1; cdr3_length: 13; cdr3_aa: ASSLTGGKANGYT
j_call: TRBJ2-7; v_call: TRBV29-1; d_call: TRBD1; cdr3_length: 13; cdr3_aa: SVPRPGQGGREQY
j_call: TRBJ1-6; v_call: TRBV28; d_call: .; cdr3_length: 10; cdr3_aa: ASRPGGQPLH
j_call: TRBJ2-1; v_call: TRBV7-2; d_call: TRBD2; cdr3_length: 13; cdr3_aa: ASSLVAGGTNGQF
j_call: TRBJ2-5; v_call: TRBV18; d_call: TRBD1; cdr3_length: 13; cdr3_aa: ASSLSQGTQETQY
j_call: TRBJ2-1; v_call: TRBV5-1; d_call: .; cdr3_length: 12; cdr3_aa: ASSPSGGSNEQF
j_call: TRBJ2-7; v_call: TRBV7-3; d_call: TRBD2; cdr3_length: 12; cdr3_aa: ASSSEGRGGEQY
j_call: TRBJ2-3; v_call: TRBV20-1; d_call: .; cdr3_length: 9; cdr3_aa: SARGTDTQY
j_call: TRBJ2-1; v_call: TRBV5-1; d_call: .; cdr3_length: 11; cdr3_aa: ASGGLTYNEQF
j_call: TRBJ2-7; v_call: TRBV7-6; d_call: TRBD1; cdr3_length: 12; cdr3_aa: ASKSGQGAGEQY
j_call: TRBJ2-3; v_call: TRBV5-4; d_call: .; cdr3_length: 13; cdr3_aa: ASSLLAAGTDTQY
j_call: TRBJ1-5; v_call: TRBV28; d_call: .; cdr3_length: 12; cdr3_aa: ASSLLQVGQPQH
j_call: TRBJ1-1; v_call: TRBV4-1; d_call: .; cdr3_length: 13; cdr3_aa: ASSRTGTGNTEAF
j_call: TRBJ1-2; v_call: TRBV6-1; d_call: .; cdr3_length: 10; cdr3_aa: ASSERRNGYT
j_call: TRBJ2-6; v_call: TRBV5-1; d_call: .; cdr3_length: 13; cdr3_aa: ASSAWGAGANVLT
j_call: TRBJ2-7; v_call: TRBV21-1; d_call: .; cdr3_length: 12; cdr3_aa: ASTPIAGLGEQY
j_call: TRBJ1-2; v_call: TRBV5-1; d_call: .; cdr3_length: 12; cdr3_aa: ASSLTTGVYGYT
j_call: TRBJ2-2; v_call: TRBV29-1; d_call: .; cdr3_length: 11; cdr3_aa: SGAAQPTGELF
j_call: TRBJ2-2; v_call: TRBV27; d_call: .; cdr3_length: 11; cdr3_aa: ASSLLGAGELF
j_call: TRBJ2-7; v_call: TRBV7-6; d_call: .; cdr3_length: 14; cdr3_aa: ASSLRPQGQGHEQY
j_call: TRBJ2-7; v_call: TRBV4-1; d_call: .; cdr3_length: 12; cdr3_aa: ASSQDSGRHEQY
j_call: TRBJ1-2; v_call: TRBV27; d_call: TRBD1; cdr3_length: 10; cdr3_aa: ASSLTGNGYT